The clone carrying this T cell receptor beta chain was counted between two and nine times. The germline V gene encodes CDR1 SEHNR and CDR2 FQNEAQ (reference sequence). J was trimmed by 5 bases and V by 0 bases; bases with no gene match: 4. CDR3 length: 14 residues. The data were produced by immunoSEQ multiplex PCR, yet TCRdb's version contains in-frame clones alone and is incomplete. The table lists hundreds of thousands of clones, about 80% of them singletons, with around 2% in the top ten. The record originates from a study of shared clonotypes between healthy human individuals. The rearrangement uses TRBV7-9 and TRBJ2-7, with 7 bases matching TRBD2. The specimen sequenced was memory CD4+ T cells sorted from blood. Subset indicated: CD45RA-negative fraction. The source of this sequence is a woman aged 30 to 39 in good health. The CDR3: CASSLAAGVDEQYF. The CDR3 nucleotides read TGTGCCAGCAGCTTAGCGGCGGGAGTCGACGAGCAGTACTTC.